The 20 T cell receptor beta chains below all came from one sample that was sequenced in a study of shared clonotypes between healthy human individuals (dated by TCRdb to 2018 to 2020). Libraries were built with the immunoSEQ multiplex PCR assay. Held by TCRdb, this immuneACCESS table contains in-frame sequences only and omits some clones. Under half of the omission traces to an unresolved V gene where checked; the cause of the rest is unknown. The sample data list around 1,100,000 clones, and approximately 80% of these were observed just once. In total, the top ten clones hold 0.89% of the sample. The sequenced sample consisted of memory CD4+ T cells from PBMCs. This specimen's cell subset or site label, per the study, means: CD45RA-negative fraction. The receptors were sampled from a man younger than 30 in good health. Some clones in this sample may be carry-over from other donors' samples.

This chain joins TRBV5-1 and TRBJ2-7; 7 positions agree with TRBD1. After removal of 2 bases from V and 2 bases from J, the junction contained 7 bases not matched to a gene. Germline V gives CDR1 SGHRS, CDR2 YFSETQ. CDR3 length: 15 residues. CDR3 residues: CASSFGDRVPYEQYF. The CDR3 DNA follows: TGCGCCAGCAGCTTTGGTGACAGGGTGCCCTACGAGCAGTACTTC.

The CDR3 is CASSPPGTGGNTIYF. The CDR3 DNA sequence: TGTGCCAGCAGTCCTCCCGGGACAGGTGGAAACACCATATATTTT. V usage is TRBV28 and J usage is TRBJ1-3, with 8 bases aligning to TRBD1. Losses at the gene ends were 5 bases for V and 3 bases for J; bases not matched to a gene: 6. Looked up from germline, CDR1 is MDHEN and CDR2 is SYDVKM. This CDR3 contains 15 residues.

The V call is TRBV29-1, the J call TRBJ2-7; no reliable D call. V shed 6 bases and J shed 4 bases, with 19 bases lying between them. There are 14 residues in the CDR3. The germline V gene encodes CDR1 SQVTM and CDR2 ANQGSEA. CDR3 region: CSVKAVAPPYEQYF. Written as DNA, the CDR3 is TGCAGCGTCAAAGCCGTAGCCCCACCGTACGAGCAGTACTTC.

V and J are TRBV5-8 and TRBJ1-1; D might be TRBD1 (6 bases). With 0 bases removed from V and 5 bases from J, the gap between germline ends came to 8 bases. The CDR3 runs 13 residues. Germline CDR1 and CDR2: SGHTS and YDEGEE. CDR3 nucleotides: TGTGCCAGCAGCTTGGAGAGGGGGACTGAAGCTTTCTTT. This codes for CASSLERGTEAFF.

In its sample, this clone was seen a few times. The CDR3 here is CASSARTGGFEKLFF. The CDR3 DNA reads as TGTGCCAGCAGCGCCAGGACGGGAGGGTTTGAAAAACTGTTTTTT. This chain joins TRBV9 and TRBJ1-4; D not certain. The CDR3 has 15 residues. V shed 3 bases and J shed 7 bases, with 16 bases lying between them. CDR1 and CDR2 (germline): SGDLS, YYNGEE.

Concerning this clone itself: Other DNA sequences from this sample encode an identical CDR3 as well. The rearrangement joins TRBV7-3 to TRBJ2-3; 9 bases fit TRBD1. This CDR3 spans 14 amino acids. Losses at the gene ends were 4 bases for V and 3 bases for J; bases not matched to a gene: 2. The V gene's germline CDR1 is SGHTA and CDR2 FQGTGA. DNA for the CDR3: TGTGCCAGCAGCTCCGGACAGGGGACAGATACGCAGTATTTT. Residues: CASSSGQGTDTQYF.

J is TRBJ2-2 and V is TRBV5-1; D not resolved. Per germline, CDR1 SGHRS and CDR2 YFSETQ. This CDR3 is built from 15 residues. Trimming stripped 1 base from V and 4 bases from J, with 11 bases between. The DNA of the CDR3 is TGCGCCAGCAGCTTGCCGATTTCAGGCACCGGGGAGCTGTTTTTT. It specifies CASSLPISGTGELFF.

The chain combines TRBV5-1 with TRBJ2-7; D is possibly TRBD1 (6 bases). This CDR3 is 15 amino acids long. Trimming pared 4 bases from V and 3 bases from J, leaving 17 bases between. From germline, CDR1 is SGHRS and CDR2 YFSETQ. The DNA for the CDR3 is TGCGCCAGCAGCATACAGGGTAAAAGGGTCTACGAGCAGTACTTC. Its protein is CASSIQGKRVYEQYF. The variable domain in full, with the rest retrieved from reference TRBV5-1 and TRBJ2-7, is KAGVTQTPRYLIKTRGQQVTLSCSPISGHRSVSWYQQTPGQGLQFLFEYFSETQRNKGNFPGRFSGRQFSNSRSEMNVSTLELGDSALYLCASSIQGKRVYEQYFGPGTRLTVT.

The rearrangement links TRBV5-6 to TRBJ2-2, with TRBD1 as a possible D gene (5 bases). This CDR3 has 16 residues. V lost 0 bases, J lost 1 base, and 10 bases lay in between. Germline V CDR1 and CDR2: SGHDT, YYEEEE. The CDR3 loop is CASSLDPGKNTGELFF. The CDR3 DNA reads TGTGCCAGCAGCTTGGATCCAGGGAAGAACACCGGGGAGCTGTTTTTT.

The rearrangement links TRBV27 to TRBJ2-1; TRBD2 might be the D (5 bases). Per the germline V gene, CDR1 is MNHEY and CDR2 is SMNVEV (reference sequence). Trimming stripped 4 bases from V and 8 bases from J, with 15 bases between. The CDR3 covers 14 residues. The CDR3 sequence: CASSSVASVDEQFF. DNA for the CDR3: TGTGCCAGCAGTTCAGTAGCGAGTGTGGATGAGCAGTTCTTC.

The chain links TRBV6-5 to TRBJ1-1; 9 nucleotides line up with TRBD1. This CDR3 region has 16 residues. CDR1 and CDR2 (germline): MNHEY, SVGAGI. The trim removed 4 bases at V and 4 bases at J, leaving 10 bases unmatched. CDR3 loop: CASSFSYRGPGTEAFF. The CDR3 DNA is TGTGCCAGCAGTTTTTCTTACAGGGGGCCGGGCACTGAAGCTTTCTTT.

The rearrangement uses TRBV7-2 and TRBJ1-1; unclear D gene. Germline CDR1 SGHTA, CDR2 FQGNSA. The ends were cut back, 3 bases at V and 4 bases at J, with 9 bases in the middle. CDR3 size: 13 residues. CDR3 region: CASSFSGSTEAFF. CDR3 coding DNA: TGTGCCAGCAGCTTCTCAGGCAGCACTGAAGCTTTCTTT. Complete variable domain (other parts from reference TRBV7-2 and TRBJ1-1): GAGVSQSPSNKVTEKGKDVELRCDPISGHTALYWYRQSLGQGLEFLIYFQGNSAPDKSGLPSDRFSAERTGGSVSTLTIQRTQQEDSAVYLCASSFSGSTEAFFGQGTRLTVV.

V is TRBV7-8 and J is TRBJ1-4, with TRBD1 identical over 8 bases. Germline V CDR1 and CDR2: SGHVS, FQNEAQ. The CDR3 spans 18 residues. V was clipped by 2 bases and J by 0 bases; unmatched bases: 8. Here the CDR3 DNA reads TGTGCCAGCAGCTTATACCCACAGGGGGTTGCAACTAATGAAAAACTGTTTTTT. Residues: CASSLYPQGVATNEKLFF.

This chain links TRBV7-2 with TRBJ2-2, with TRBD1 matching over 7 bases. This CDR3 is 16 amino acids long. V shed 6 bases, J shed 6 bases, and the junction held 13 bases outside the gene matches. The V gene's germline CDR1 is SGHTA and CDR2 FQGNSA. Here the CDR3 DNA reads TGTGCCAGCAGTCAGCAGGGGGTACTGTTGTCCGGGGAGCTGTTTTTT. Protein sequence: CASSQQGVLLSGELFF.

The chain uses TRBV19 and TRBJ2-1, with D hard to call. This CDR3 comprises 15 residues. Germline CDR1 and CDR2: LNHDA and SQIVND (reference sequence). V gave up 3 bases and J gave up 1 base, with 10 bases separating them. The CDR3 reads CASSIALGSYNEQFF. The CDR3 DNA reads as TGTGCCAGTAGTATCGCATTGGGGTCCTACAATGAGCAGTTCTTC.

J is TRBJ1-2 and V is TRBV4-2; 8 bases align to TRBD1. Looked up from germline, CDR1 is LGHNA and CDR2 is YNFKEQ. Trimming at V came to 3 bases and at J to 7 bases, leaving 4 bases not matched to a gene. There are 13 residues in the CDR3. The CDR3 is CASSQVTGVGYTF. CDR3 nucleotide sequence: TGTGCCAGCAGCCAGGTGACAGGGGTTGGCTACACCTTC.

At least ten counts were recorded for this clone. The chain employs TRBV5-6 and TRBJ1-5; 7 nucleotides align to TRBD1. From germline, CDR1 is SGHDT and CDR2 YYEEEE. With V trimmed by 0 bases and J by 6 bases, 3 bases remained unmatched. The CDR3 extends over 14 amino acids. As DNA, the CDR3 is TGTGCCAGCAGCTTGGGACAGGGAAGTCAGCCCCAGCATTTT. Encoded protein: CASSLGQGSQPQHF.

The chain carries TRBV29-1 and TRBJ2-5; 9 bases map to TRBD2. CDR1 and CDR2 from the germline V gene are SQVTM and ANQGSEA. The CDR3 is 13 residues long. The V segment lost 7 bases and the J segment 5 bases; nucleotides outside the gene matches: 8. This chain's CDR3 is CSAVTSGEETQYF. Written as DNA, the CDR3 is TGCAGCGCTGTGACTAGCGGAGAGGAGACCCAGTACTTC.

This sequence joins TRBV4-1 and TRBJ2-6; possible D gene TRBD1, 6 bases. Looked up from germline, CDR1 is MGHRA and CDR2 is YSYEKL. V lost 2 bases and J 0 bases, leaving 11 bases between the germline ends. The CDR3 has 17 amino acids. The CDR3 region has the DNA TGCGCCAGCAGCCAACCCGGACAGTTCTCTGGGGCCAACGTCCTGACTTTC. Encoded protein: CASSQPGQFSGANVLTF.

This chain links TRBV19 with TRBJ2-3; possibly TRBD1 or TRBD2 for D (7 bases each). There are 16 residues in the CDR3. Trimming removed 4 bases from V and 1 base from J, with 15 bases in between. Germline V CDR1 and CDR2: LNHDA, SQIVND (reference sequence). CDR3 sequence reads: CASSTPGRGRTDTQYF. CDR3 DNA: TGTGCCAGTAGTACCCCGGGGAGGGGGCGCACAGATACGCAGTATTTT.